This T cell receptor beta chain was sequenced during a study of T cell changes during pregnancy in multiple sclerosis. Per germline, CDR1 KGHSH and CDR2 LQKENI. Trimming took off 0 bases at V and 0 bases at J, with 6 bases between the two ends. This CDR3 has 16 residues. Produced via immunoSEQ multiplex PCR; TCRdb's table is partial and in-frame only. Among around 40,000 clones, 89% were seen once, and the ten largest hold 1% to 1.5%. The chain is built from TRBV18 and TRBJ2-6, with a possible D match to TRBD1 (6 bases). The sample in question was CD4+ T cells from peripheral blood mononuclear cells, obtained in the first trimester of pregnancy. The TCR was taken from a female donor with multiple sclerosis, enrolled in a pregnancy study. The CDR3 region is CASSPPGASGANVLTF. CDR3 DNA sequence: TGTGCCAGCTCACCACCGGGGGCCTCTGGGGCCAACGTCCTGACTTTC.